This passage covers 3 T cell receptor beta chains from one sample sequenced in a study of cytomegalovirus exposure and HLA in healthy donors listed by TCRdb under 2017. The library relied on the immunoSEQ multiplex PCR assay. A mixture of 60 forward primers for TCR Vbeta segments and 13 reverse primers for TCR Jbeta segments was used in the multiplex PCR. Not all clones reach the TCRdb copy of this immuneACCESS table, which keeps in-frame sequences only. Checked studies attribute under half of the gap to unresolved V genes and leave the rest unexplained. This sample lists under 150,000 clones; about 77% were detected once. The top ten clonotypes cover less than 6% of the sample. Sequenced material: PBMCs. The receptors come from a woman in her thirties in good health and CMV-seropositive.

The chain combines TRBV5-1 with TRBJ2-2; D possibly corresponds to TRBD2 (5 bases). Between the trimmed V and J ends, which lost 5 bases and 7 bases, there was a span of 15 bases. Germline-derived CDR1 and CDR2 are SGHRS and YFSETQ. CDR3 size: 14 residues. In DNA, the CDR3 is TGCGCCAGCAGTCTCTCTCAAACTAGCGGGGAGCTGTTTTTT. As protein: CASSLSQTSGELFF.

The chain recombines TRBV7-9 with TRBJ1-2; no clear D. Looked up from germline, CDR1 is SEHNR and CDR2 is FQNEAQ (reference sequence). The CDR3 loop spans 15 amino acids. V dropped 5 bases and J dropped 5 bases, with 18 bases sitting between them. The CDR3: CASSTSDQEGYGYTF. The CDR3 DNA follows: TGTGCCAGCAGCACCTCGGACCAGGAGGGTTATGGCTACACCTTC.

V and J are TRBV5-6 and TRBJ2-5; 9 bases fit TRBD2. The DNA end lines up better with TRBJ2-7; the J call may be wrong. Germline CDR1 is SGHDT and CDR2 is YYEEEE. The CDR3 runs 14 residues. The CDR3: CASSLLAGPYEQYF. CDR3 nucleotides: TGTGCCAGCAGCTTGCTAGCGGGACCTTACGAGCAGTACTTC.